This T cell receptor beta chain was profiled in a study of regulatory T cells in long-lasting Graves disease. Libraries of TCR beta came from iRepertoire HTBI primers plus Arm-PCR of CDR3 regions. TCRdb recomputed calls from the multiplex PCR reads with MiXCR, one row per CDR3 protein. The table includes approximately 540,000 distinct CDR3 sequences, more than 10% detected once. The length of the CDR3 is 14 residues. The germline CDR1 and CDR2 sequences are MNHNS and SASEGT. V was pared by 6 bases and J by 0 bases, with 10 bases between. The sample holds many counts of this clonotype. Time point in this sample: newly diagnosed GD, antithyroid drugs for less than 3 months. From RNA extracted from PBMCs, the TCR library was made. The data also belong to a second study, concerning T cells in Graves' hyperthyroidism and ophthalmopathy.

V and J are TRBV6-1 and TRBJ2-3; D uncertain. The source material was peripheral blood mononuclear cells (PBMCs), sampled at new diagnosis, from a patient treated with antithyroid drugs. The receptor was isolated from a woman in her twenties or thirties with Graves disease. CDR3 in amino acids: CASRVQLSTDTQYF. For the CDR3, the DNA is TGTGCCAGCAGAGTACAGCTAAGCACAGATACGCAGTATTTT.